This TCR beta chain was retrieved from a study of CD8 T cells in Susac syndrome. Background on the study: Within the group of sequenced Susac syndrome patients, 5 or 6 had active disease and about 8 were in remission.

Both CD4+ and CD8+ T cells were negatively isolated, and TEMRA cells underwent FACS enrichment. Random hexamers served to reverse transcribe about 0.45 to 1 ug RNA. TCRdb recomputed calls from the immunoSEQ multiplex PCR reads with MiXCR, one row per CDR3 protein. The table records under 150,000 distinct CDR3 sequences, more than 90% of them present only once. The CDR3 covers 13 residues. Germline values: CDR1 LGHNA, CDR2 YNFKEQ. V lost 0 bases and J lost 6, with 5 bases in between. This clonotype has more than one count but fewer than ten. This TCR was recovered from a human donor with Susac syndrome. The chain couples TRBV4-2 to TRBJ2-2; D is uncertain. Sequencing was performed on CD4+ T cells from PBMCs. CDR3 in amino acids: CASSQDRAGELFF. DNA of the CDR3: TGTGCCAGCAGCCAAGATCGCGCCGGGGAGCTGTTTTTT.